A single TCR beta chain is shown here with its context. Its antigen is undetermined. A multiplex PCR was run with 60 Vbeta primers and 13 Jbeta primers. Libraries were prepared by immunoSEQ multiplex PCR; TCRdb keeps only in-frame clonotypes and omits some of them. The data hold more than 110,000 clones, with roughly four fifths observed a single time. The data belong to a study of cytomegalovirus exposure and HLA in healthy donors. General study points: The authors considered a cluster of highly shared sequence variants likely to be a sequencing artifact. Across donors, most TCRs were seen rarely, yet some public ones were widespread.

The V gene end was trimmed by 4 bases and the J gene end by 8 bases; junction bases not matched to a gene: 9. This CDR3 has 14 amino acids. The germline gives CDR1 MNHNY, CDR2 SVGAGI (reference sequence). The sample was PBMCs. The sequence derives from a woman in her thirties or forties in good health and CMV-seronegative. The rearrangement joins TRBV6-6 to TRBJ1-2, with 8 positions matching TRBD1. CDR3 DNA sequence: TGTGCCAGCAGTTTGTCTGAACAGGGGGGAGGCTACACCTTC. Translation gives CASSLSEQGGGYTF.